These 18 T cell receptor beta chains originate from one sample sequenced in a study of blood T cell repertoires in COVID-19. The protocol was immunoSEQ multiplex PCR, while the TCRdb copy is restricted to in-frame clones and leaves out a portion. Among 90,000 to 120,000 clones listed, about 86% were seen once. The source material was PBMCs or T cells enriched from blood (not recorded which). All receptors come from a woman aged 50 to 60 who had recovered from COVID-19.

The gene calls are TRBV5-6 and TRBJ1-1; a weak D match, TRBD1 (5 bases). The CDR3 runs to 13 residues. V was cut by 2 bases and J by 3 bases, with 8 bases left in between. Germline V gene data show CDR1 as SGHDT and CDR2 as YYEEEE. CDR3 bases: TGTGCCAGCAGCTTCTCGACAGACACTGAAGCTTTCTTT. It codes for CASSFSTDTEAFF.

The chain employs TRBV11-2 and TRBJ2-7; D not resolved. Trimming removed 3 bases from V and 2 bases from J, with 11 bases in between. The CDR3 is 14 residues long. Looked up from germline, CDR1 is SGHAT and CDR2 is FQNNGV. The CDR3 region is CASSFPTPPYEQYF. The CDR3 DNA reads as TGTGCCAGCAGCTTCCCGACACCCCCCTACGAGCAGTACTTC.

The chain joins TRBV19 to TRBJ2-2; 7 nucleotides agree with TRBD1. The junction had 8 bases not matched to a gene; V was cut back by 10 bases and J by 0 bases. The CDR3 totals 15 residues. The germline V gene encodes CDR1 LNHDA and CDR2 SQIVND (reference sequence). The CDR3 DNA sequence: TGTGCCACCCACAAGGGGGCGGCGAACACCGGGGAGCTGTTTTTT. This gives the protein CATHKGAANTGELFF.

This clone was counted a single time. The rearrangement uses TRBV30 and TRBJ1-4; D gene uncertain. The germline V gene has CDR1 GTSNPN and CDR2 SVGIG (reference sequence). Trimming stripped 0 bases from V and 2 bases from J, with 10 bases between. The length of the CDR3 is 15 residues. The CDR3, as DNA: TGTGCCTGGAGTGTAATTGGGCAGACTAATGAAAAACTGTTTTTT. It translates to CAWSVIGQTNEKLFF.

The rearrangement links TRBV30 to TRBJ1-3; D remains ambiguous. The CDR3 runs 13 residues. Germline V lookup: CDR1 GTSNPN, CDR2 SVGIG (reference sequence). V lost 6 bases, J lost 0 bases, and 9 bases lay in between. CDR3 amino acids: CACPGISGNTIYF. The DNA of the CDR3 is TGTGCCTGCCCGGGAATCTCTGGAAACACCATATATTTT. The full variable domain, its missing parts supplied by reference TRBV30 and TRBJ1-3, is SQTIHQWPATLVQPVGSPLSLECTVEGTSNPNLYWYRQAAGRGLQLLFYSVGIGQISSEVPQNLSASRPQDRQFILSSKKLLLSDSGFYLCACPGISGNTIYFGEGSWLTVV.

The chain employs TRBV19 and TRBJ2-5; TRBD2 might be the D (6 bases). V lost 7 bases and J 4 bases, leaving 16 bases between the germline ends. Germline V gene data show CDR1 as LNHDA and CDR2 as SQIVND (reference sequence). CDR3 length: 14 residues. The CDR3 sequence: CASTQLGGGETQYF. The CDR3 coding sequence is TGTGCCAGTACCCAGCTTGGGGGAGGAGAGACCCAGTACTTC. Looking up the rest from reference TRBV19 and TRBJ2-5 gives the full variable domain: DGGITQSPKYLFRKEGQNVTLSCEQNLNHDAMYWYRQDPGQGLRLIYYSQIVNDFQKGDIAEGYSVSREKKESFPLTVTSAQKNPTAFYLCASTQLGGGETQYFGPGTRLLVL.

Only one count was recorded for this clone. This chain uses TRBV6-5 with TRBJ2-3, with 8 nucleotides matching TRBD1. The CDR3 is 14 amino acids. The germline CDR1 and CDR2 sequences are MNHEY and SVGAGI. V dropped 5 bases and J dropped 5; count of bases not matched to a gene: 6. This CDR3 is CASSPQGARDTQYF. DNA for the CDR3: TGTGCCAGCAGTCCCCAGGGGGCTAGAGATACGCAGTATTTT.

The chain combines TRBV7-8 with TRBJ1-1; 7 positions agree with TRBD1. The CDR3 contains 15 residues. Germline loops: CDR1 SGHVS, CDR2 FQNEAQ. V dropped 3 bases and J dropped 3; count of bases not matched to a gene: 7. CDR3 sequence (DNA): TGTGCCAGCAGCTTCGAGGGGGCGGGGTACACTGAAGCTTTCTTT. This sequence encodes CASSFEGAGYTEAFF.

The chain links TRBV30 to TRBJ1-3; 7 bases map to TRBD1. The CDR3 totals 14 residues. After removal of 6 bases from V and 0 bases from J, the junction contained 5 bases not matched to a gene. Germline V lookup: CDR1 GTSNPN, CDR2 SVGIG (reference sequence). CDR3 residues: CACKGDSSGNTIYF. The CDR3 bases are TGTGCCTGTAAAGGGGACAGCTCTGGAAACACCATATATTTT.

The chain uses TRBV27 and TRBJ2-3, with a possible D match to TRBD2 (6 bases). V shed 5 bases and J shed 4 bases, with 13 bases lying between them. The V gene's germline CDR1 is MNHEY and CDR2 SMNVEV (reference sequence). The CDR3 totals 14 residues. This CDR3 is CASSRDWVADTQYF. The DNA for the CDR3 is TGTGCCAGCAGTCGGGACTGGGTGGCAGATACGCAGTATTTT.

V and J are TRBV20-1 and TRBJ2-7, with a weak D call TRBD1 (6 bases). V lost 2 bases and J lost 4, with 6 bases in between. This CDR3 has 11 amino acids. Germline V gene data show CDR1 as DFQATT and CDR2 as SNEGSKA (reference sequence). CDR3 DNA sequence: TGCAGTGCTAGAAGGGGGTACGAGCAGTACTTC. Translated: CSARRGYEQYF.

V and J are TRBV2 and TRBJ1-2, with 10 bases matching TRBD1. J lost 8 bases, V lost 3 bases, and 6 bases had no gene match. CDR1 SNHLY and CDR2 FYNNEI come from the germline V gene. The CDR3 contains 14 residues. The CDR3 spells CASSETGQGVGYTF. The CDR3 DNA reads TGTGCCAGCAGTGAGACAGGACAGGGGGTGGGCTACACCTTC.

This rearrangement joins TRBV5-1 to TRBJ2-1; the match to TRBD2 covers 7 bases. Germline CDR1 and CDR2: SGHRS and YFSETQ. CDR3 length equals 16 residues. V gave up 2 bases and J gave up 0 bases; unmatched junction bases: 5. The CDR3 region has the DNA TGCGCCAGCAGCTTCCCTAGCGGAAGCTCCTACAATGAGCAGTTCTTC. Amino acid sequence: CASSFPSGSSYNEQFF.

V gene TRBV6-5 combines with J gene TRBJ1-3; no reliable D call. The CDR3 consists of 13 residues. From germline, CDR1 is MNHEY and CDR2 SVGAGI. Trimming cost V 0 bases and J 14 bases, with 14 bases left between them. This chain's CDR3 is CASSYSSGTSLYF. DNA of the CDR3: TGTGCCAGCAGTTACTCCTCGGGAACGTCTCTATATTTT.

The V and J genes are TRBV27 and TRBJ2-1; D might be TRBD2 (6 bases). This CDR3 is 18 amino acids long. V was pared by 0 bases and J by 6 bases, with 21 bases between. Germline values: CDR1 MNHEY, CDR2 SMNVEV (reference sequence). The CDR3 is CASSLSPGIAGNRNEQFF. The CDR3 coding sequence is TGTGCCAGCAGTTTATCCCCCGGGATTGCGGGGAATCGCAATGAGCAGTTCTTC.

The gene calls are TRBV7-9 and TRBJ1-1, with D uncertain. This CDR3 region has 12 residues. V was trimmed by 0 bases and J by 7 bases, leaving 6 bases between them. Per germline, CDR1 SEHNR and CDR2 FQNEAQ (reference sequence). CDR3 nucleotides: TGTGCCAGCAGCTTAGCACCAGATGAAGCTTTCTTT. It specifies CASSLAPDEAFF.

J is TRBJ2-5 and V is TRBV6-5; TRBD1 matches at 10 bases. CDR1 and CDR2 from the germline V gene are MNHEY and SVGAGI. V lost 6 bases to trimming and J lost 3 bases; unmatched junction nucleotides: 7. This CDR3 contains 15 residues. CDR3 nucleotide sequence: TGTGCCAGCAGACGTACCGGGACAGGGGAAGAGACCCAGTACTTC. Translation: CASRRTGTGEETQYF.

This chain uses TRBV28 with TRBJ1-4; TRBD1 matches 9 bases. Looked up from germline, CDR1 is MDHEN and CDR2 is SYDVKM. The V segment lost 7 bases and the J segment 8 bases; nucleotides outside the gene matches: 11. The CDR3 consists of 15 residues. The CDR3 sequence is CASTQPGTGREKLFF. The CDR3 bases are TGTGCCAGCACCCAACCTGGGACAGGGCGGGAAAAACTGTTTTTT.